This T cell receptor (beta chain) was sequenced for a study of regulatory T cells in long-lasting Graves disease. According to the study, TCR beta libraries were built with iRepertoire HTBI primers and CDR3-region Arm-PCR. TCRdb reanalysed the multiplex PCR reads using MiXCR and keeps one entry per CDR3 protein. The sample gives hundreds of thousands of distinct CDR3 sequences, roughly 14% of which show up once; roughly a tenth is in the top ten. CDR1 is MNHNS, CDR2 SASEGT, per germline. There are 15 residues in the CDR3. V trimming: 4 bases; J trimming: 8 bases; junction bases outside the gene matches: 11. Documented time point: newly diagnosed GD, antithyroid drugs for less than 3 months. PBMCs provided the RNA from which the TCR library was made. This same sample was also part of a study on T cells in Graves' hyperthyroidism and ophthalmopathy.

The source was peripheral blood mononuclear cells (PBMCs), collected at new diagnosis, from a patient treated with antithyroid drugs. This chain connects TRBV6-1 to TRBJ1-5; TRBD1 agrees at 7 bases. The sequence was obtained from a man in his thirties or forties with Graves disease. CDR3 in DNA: TGTGCCAGCAGTGCCGGGACAGCGGCCGGGGAGCCCCAGCATTTT. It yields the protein CASSAGTAAGEPQHF.